This T cell receptor (beta chain) was documented in a study of blood T cell dynamics during melanoma immunotherapy. Study summary: Metastatic melanoma patients received first-line pembrolizumab or nivolumab plus ipilimumab.

The table came from immunoSEQ multiplex PCR; TCRdb's copy has only in-frame clones and leaves some out. Here the sample spans 8,500 to 11,000 clones, 85% to 90% being singletons. Time point noted: pre-treatment baseline. Response was assessed by RECIST 1.1 at 12 weeks, except two rapid progressors. Patients had no prior systemic cancer treatment, immunosuppressants or other active cancers. About this clone: Antigen specificity is unknown. One end of the junction varies from germline; a read error may be responsible.

The CDR3 extends over 13 amino acids. CDR1 SSHAT and CDR2 FNYEAQ come from the germline V gene (reference sequence). Study-wide findings and caveats: Whether repertoire-driving clones were melanoma-specific could not be determined.

Sequencing used blood, obtained from a patient treated with checkpoint blockade. This receptor was taken from a human donor with melanoma. This chain joins TRBV7-7 and TRBJ2-7; 7 bases match TRBD2. CDR3 sequence (DNA): TGTGCTAGCAGCTTGGGCGGGAGTGATGAGCAGTACTTC. Amino acid sequence: CASSLGGSDEQYF.